A selection of T cell receptor beta chains follows, all from one sample in a study of blood T cell repertoires in COVID-19. Produced via immunoSEQ multiplex PCR; TCRdb's table is partial and in-frame only. The repertoire holds approximately 290,000 clones, 90% seen once, with approximately 4% in the top ten. The source material was PBMCs or T cells enriched from blood (not recorded which). These TCRs come from a woman younger than 35 with acute COVID-19. Each CDR3 is given with its conserved first and last residue. D genes are given only for firm matches. Where a row states a size, it is once, few, many or the class of an expanded clone; other rows omit it.

cdr3_length,d_call,j_call,clone_size,v_call,cdr3_nt,cdr3_aa
16,.,TRBJ1-2,.,TRBV9,TGTGCCAGCAGCGTAGCTATCACAGAAACTAACTATGGCTACACCTTC,CASSVAITETNYGYTF
13,TRBD2,TRBJ2-1,.,TRBV27,TGTGCCTGCCGACTAGCGGGAGACAATGAGCAGTTCTTC,CACRLAGDNEQFF
12,.,TRBJ2-5,.,TRBV7-9,TGTGCCAGCAGCCAGGGGAAAGAGACCCAGTACTTC,CASSQGKETQYF
13,.,TRBJ1-2,.,TRBV6-5,TGTGCCAGCAGGCCTCGGGGTAACTATGGCTACACCTTC,CASRPRGNYGYTF
13,.,TRBJ1-1,.,TRBV19,TGTGCCAGTAGTATAGATCCGGGCACTGAAGCTTTCTTT,CASSIDPGTEAFF
16,.,TRBJ1-5,once,TRBV28,TGTGCCAGCAGTTTACGGGGTGGGCGGGTGGCTCAGCCCCAGCATTTT,CASSLRGGRVAQPQHF
14,.,TRBJ2-7,.,TRBV11-3,TGTGCCAGCAGCCCTCCCGACATGATTGGAAGGCAGTACTTC,CASSPPDMIGRQYF
14,TRBD1,TRBJ1-1,.,TRBV27,TGTGCCAGCAGTTTCGGGACAGGGGAAACTGAAGCTTTCTTT,CASSFGTGETEAFF
16,.,TRBJ2-7,.,TRBV28,TGTGCCAGCAGTTTAAGCAGGGCCCTAAGTTACTACGAGCAGTACTTC,CASSLSRALSYYEQYF
12,.,TRBJ1-6,.,TRBV28,TGTGCCAGCAAAGGGGGGGATTCACCCCTCCACTTT,CASKGGDSPLHF
16,TRBD2,TRBJ2-3,.,TRBV19,TGTGCCAGTAGTGGCGGGAGGGCCAGTGGCACAGATACGCAGTATTTT,CASSGGRASGTDTQYF
15,.,TRBJ2-7,.,TRBV11-3,TGTGCCAGCAGGTCCGGGGGACCCCACTCCTACGAGCAGTACTTC,CASRSGGPHSYEQYF
16,TRBD2,TRBJ2-1,once,TRBV6-5,TGTGCCAGCAGTTACTCGAAGCTAGCGGGAGGGTATGAGCAGTTCTTC,CASSYSKLAGGYEQFF
14,TRBD2,TRBJ2-3,once,TRBV3-1/TRBV3-2,TGTGCCAGCAGCCAAGAGCGGGAGTTGAATACGCAGTATTTT,CASSQERELNTQYF
13,.,TRBJ1-1,.,TRBV23-1,TGCGCCAGCAGTCCAACAGTGAACACTGAAGCTTTCTTT,CASSPTVNTEAFF
17,.,TRBJ2-3,.,TRBV5-1,TGCGCCAGCAGCCCCTCCCCTGCTAGCGCCAACACAGATACGCAGTATTTT,CASSPSPASANTDTQYF
12,.,TRBJ2-5,.,TRBV28,TGTGCCAGCAGTTTAATCACAAAGACCCAGTACTTC,CASSLITKTQYF
15,TRBD2,TRBJ2-5,once,TRBV28,TGTGCCAGCAGTTGGGCTAGCGGGACACAAGAGACCCAGTACTTC,CASSWASGTQETQYF
14,TRBD1,TRBJ2-7,.,TRBV11-2,TGTGCCAGCAGCTCCGGGACAGGCCTTCTGGAGCAGTACTTC,CASSSGTGLLEQYF
13,.,TRBJ2-7,.,TRBV7-2,TGTGCCAGCACCGAGGACAACTCCTACGAGCAGTACTTC,CASTEDNSYEQYF
13,.,TRBJ2-7,.,TRBV27,TGTGCCAGCAGTCCCACCGGGGCCTACGAGCAGTACTTC,CASSPTGAYEQYF
13,TRBD1,TRBJ1-4,.,TRBV19,TGTGCCAGTAGGACAGGGAAGAATGAAAAACTGTTTTTT,CASRTGKNEKLFF
12,.,TRBJ1-2,.,TRBV7-9,TGTGCCAGCGCTAAGGGGGACTATGGCTACACCTTC,CASAKGDYGYTF
12,.,TRBJ2-7,.,TRBV7-2,TGTGCCAGCAGCCACGGGTCCTACGAGCAGTACTTC,CASSHGSYEQYF
12,.,TRBJ2-3,once,TRBV27,TGTGCCAGCAGTTTAGGAGGGGATACGCAGTATTTT,CASSLGGDTQYF
14,TRBD1,TRBJ1-5,.,TRBV28,TGTGCCAGCAGTCGACAGGGGAGCAATCAGCCCCAGCATTTT,CASSRQGSNQPQHF
15,TRBD2,TRBJ2-1,once,TRBV2,TGTGCCAGCAGTGAAAGCCTAGCGGGAGTGGGTGAGCAGTTCTTC,CASSESLAGVGEQFF
14,.,TRBJ1-2,.,TRBV9,TGTGCCAGCAGCGTCTCAGGGAATCCCTATGGCTACACCTTC,CASSVSGNPYGYTF
12,.,TRBJ2-7,.,TRBV3-1/TRBV3-2,TGTGCCAGCAGCCAGGCTGACAGGTCGCAGTACTTC,CASSQADRSQYF
15,.,TRBJ2-7,.,TRBV6-5,TGTGCCAGCAAGCCCGCCCGGACAATTGGGTTCGAGCAGTACTTC,CASKPARTIGFEQYF
16,.,TRBJ1-5,.,TRBV4-1,TGCGCCAGCAGCCAAGATTATGCAACAGGATTTCAGCCCCAGCATTTT,CASSQDYATGFQPQHF
16,.,TRBJ2-7,.,TRBV7-9,TGTGCCAGCAGCTTAAGTGGCGGGCCGCGCTCCTACGAGCAGTACTTC,CASSLSGGPRSYEQYF
13,TRBD2,TRBJ2-3,.,TRBV6-5,TGTGCCAGCAGACCCCTGCGGGGGGATACGCAGTATTTT,CASRPLRGDTQYF
14,.,TRBJ2-7,once,TRBV7-9,TGTGCCAGCAGCTTAGATCCAGGGAACTACGAGCAGTACTTC,CASSLDPGNYEQYF
16,.,TRBJ1-6,.,TRBV2,TGTGCCAGCAGTGTCCGGGGGGGCGATAATAATTCACCCCTCCACTTT,CASSVRGGDNNSPLHF
17,TRBD1,TRBJ1-3,.,TRBV6-2/TRBV6-3,TGTGCCAGCAGTAACATTCGGGACAGCCGCTCTGGAAACACCATATATTTT,CASSNIRDSRSGNTIYF
13,.,TRBJ2-7,.,TRBV27,TGTGCCAGCAGTTTAGGGACAAACTACGAGCAGTACTTC,CASSLGTNYEQYF
14,TRBD2,TRBJ2-3,.,TRBV2,TGTGCCAGCAGCGAGCGGGAGGGGGTGGTTACGCAGTATTTT,CASSEREGVVTQYF
16,TRBD2,TRBJ2-7,.,TRBV18,TGTGCCAGCTCACCGGGACTAGCGGGAGGTTCCTACGAGCAGTACTTC,CASSPGLAGGSYEQYF